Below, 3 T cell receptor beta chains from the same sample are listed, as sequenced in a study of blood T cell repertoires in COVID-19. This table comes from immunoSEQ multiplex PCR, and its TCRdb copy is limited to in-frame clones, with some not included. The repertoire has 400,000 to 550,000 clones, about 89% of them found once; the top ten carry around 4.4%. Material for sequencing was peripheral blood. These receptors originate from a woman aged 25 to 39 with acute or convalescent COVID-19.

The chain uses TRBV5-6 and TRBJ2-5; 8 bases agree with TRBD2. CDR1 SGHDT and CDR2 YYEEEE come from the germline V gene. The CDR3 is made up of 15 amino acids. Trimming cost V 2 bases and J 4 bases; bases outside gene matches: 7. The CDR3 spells CASSFMSGGPETQYF. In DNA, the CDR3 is TGTGCCAGCAGCTTTATGTCGGGGGGGCCAGAGACCCAGTACTTC.

CDR3 DNA sequence: TGTGCCAGCAGGACCTCAGGGGGGTATGGCTACACCTTC. It yields the protein CASRTSGGYGYTF. J is TRBJ1-2 and V is TRBV2, with 7 bases matching TRBD1. The CDR3 totals 13 residues. V gave up 6 bases and J gave up 5 bases; unmatched junction bases: 6. Germline-derived CDR1 and CDR2 are SNHLY and FYNNEI.

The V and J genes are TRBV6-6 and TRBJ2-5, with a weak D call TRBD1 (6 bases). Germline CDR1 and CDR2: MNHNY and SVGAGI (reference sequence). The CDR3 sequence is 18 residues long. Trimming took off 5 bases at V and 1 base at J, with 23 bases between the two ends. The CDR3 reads CASSPNVLRGITQETQYF. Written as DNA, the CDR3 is TGTGCCAGCAGTCCTAACGTACTAAGGGGGATCACCCAAGAGACCCAGTACTTC.